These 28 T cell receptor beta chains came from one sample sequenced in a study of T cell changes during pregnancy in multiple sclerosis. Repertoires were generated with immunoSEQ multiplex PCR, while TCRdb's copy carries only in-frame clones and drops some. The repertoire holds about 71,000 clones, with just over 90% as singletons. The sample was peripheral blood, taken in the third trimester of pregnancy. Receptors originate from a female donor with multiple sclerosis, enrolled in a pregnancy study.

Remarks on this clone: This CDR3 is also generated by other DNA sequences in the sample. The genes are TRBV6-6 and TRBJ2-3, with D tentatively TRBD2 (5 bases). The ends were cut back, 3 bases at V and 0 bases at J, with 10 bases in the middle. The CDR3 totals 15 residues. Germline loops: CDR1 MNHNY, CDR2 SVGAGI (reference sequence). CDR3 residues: CASSYRLASTDTQYF. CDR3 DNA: TGTGCCAGCAGTTATCGGCTAGCTAGCACAGATACGCAGTATTTT.

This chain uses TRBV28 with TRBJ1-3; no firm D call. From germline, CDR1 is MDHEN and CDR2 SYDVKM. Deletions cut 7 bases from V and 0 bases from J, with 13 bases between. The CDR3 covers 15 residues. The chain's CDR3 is CASNRQASSGNTIYF. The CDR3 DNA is TGTGCCAGCAACCGGCAGGCATCCTCTGGAAACACCATATATTTT.

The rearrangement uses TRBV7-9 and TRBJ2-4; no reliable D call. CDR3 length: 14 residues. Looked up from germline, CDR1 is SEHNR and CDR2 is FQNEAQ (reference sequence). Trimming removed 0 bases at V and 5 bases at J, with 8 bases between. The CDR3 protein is CASSLALHENIQYF. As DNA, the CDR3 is TGTGCCAGCAGCTTAGCCTTACACGAAAACATTCAGTACTTC.

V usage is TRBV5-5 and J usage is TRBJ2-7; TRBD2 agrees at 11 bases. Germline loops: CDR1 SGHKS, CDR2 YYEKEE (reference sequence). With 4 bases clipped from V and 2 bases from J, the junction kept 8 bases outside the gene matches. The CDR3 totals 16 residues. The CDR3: CASSLAGTSGTYEQYF. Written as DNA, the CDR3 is TGTGCCAGCAGCCTAGCCGGGACTAGCGGAACCTACGAGCAGTACTTC.

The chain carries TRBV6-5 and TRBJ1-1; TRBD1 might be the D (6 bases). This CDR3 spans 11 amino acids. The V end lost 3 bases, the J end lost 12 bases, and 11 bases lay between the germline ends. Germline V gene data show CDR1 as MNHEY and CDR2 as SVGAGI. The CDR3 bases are TGTGCCAGCAGTTATACAGGGATGACTTTCTTT. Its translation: CASSYTGMTFF.

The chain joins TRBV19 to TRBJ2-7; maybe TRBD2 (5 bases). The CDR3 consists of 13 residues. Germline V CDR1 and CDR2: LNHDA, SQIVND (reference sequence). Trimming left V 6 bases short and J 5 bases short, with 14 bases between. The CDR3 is CASRTSPRDEQYF. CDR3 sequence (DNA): TGTGCCAGTAGGACATCCCCGAGGGACGAGCAGTACTTC.

Here the CDR3 DNA reads TGTGCCAGCAGCTTGGGGACAAAACCCGTCGCCCAGCATTTT. Translation: CASSLGTKPVAQHF. The J gene is TRBJ1-5, the V gene TRBV5-5; possible D gene TRBD1, 5 bases. The CDR3 has 14 residues. V was pared by 0 bases and J by 11 bases, with 15 bases between. Germline CDR1 SGHKS, CDR2 YYEKEE (reference sequence).

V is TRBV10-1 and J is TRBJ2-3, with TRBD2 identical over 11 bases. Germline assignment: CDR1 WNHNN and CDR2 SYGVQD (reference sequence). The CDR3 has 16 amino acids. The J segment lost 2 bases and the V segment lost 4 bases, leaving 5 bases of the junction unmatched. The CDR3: CASSVGTSGFTDTQYF. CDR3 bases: TGCGCCAGCAGTGTCGGGACTAGCGGATTCACAGATACGCAGTATTTT.

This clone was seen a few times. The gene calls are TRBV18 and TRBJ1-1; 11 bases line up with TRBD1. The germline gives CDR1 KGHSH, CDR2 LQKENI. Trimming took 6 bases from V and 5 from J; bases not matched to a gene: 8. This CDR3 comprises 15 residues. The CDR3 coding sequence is TGTGCCAGCTCCCTGGACAGGGGGCAGAGAACTGAAGCTTTCTTT. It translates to CASSLDRGQRTEAFF.

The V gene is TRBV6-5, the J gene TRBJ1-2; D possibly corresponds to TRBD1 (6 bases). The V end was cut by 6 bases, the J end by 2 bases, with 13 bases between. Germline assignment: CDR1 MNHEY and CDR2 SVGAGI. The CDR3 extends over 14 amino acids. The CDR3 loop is CASRRGGDNYGYTF. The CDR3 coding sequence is TGTGCCAGCAGGAGGGGGGGGGACAACTATGGCTACACCTTC.

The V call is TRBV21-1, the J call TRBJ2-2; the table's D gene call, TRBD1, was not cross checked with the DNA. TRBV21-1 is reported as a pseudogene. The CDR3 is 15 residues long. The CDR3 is CASSDRGLSTGELFF. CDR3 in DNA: TGTGCCAGCAGCGACAGGGGGCTGAGCACCGGGGAGCTGTTTTTT.

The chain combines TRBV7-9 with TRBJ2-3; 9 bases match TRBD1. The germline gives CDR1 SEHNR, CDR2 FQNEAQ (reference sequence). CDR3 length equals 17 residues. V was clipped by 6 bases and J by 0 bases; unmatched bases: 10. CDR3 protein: CASRHPDRGQSTDTQYF. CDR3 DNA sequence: TGTGCCAGCAGACATCCGGACAGGGGACAAAGCACAGATACGCAGTATTTT. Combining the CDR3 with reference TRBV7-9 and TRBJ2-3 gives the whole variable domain DTGVSQNPRHKITKRGQNVTFRCDPISEHNRLYWYRQTLGQGPEFLTYFQNEAQLEKSRLLSDRFSAERPKGSFSTLEIQRTEQGDSAMYLCASRHPDRGQSTDTQYFGPGTRLTVL.

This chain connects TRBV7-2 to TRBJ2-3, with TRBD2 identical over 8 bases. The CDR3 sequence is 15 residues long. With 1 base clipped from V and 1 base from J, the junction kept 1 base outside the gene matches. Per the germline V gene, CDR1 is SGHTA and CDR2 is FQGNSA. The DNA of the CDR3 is TGTGCCAGCAGCTTAGATAGCGGGGGCACAGATACGCAGTATTTT. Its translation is CASSLDSGGTDTQYF.

CDR3 nucleotides: TGTGCCAGCAGCGTAGCAGGTACTAGCGGGACGGCAGATACGCAGTATTTT. Residues: CASSVAGTSGTADTQYF. This sequence joins TRBV9 and TRBJ2-3; 10 positions agree with TRBD2. Germline values: CDR1 SGDLS, CDR2 YYNGEE. J gave up 4 bases and V 0 bases, and 8 bases lay outside the gene matches. The CDR3 is 17 residues long.

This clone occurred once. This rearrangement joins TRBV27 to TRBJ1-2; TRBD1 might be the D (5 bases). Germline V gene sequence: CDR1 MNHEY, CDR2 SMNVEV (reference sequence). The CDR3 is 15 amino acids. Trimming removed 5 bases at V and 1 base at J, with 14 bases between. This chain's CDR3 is CASSRGGAGNYGYTF. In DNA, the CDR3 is TGTGCCAGCAGTCGTGGTGGGGCAGGTAACTATGGCTACACCTTC.

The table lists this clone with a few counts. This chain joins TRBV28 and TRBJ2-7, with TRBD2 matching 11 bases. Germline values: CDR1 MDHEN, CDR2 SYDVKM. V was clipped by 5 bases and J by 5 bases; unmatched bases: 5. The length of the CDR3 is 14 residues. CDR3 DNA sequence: TGTGCCAGCAGTCCTAGCGGGAGGCTAGACGAGCAGTACTTC. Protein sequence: CASSPSGRLDEQYF.

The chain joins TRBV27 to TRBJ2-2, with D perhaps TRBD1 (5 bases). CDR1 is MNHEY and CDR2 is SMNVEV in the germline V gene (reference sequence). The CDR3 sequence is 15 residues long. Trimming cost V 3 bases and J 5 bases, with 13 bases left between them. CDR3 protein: CASSFWQGGTGELFF. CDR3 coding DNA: TGTGCCAGCAGTTTTTGGCAGGGCGGAACCGGGGAGCTGTTTTTT.

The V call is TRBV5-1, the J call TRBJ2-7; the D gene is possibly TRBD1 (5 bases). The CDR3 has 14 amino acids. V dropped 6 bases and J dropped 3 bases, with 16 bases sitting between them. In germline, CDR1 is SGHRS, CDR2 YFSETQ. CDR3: CASTSVSGNYEQYF. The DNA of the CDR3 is TGCGCCAGCACCTCGGTGTCAGGGAACTACGAGCAGTACTTC.

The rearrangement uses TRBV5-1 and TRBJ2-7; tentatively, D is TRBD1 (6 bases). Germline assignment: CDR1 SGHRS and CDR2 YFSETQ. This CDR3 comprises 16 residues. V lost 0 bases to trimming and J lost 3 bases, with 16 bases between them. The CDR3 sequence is CASSLDLGGEVYEQYF. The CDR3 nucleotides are TGCGCCAGCAGCTTGGATCTAGGGGGAGAGGTCTACGAGCAGTACTTC.

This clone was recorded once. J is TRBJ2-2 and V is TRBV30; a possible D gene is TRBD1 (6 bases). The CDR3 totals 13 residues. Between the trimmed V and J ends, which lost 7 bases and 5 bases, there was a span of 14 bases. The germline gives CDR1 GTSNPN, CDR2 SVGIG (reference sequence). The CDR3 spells CAYRTERTGELFF. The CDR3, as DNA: TGTGCCTACAGGACAGAGAGGACCGGGGAGCTGTTTTTT.

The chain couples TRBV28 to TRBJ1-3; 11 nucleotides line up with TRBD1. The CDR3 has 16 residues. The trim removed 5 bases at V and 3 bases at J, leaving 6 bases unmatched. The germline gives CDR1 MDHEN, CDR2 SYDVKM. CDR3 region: CASSPRDRGFGNTIYF. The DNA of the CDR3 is TGTGCCAGCAGTCCCCGGGACAGGGGGTTTGGAAACACCATATATTTT.

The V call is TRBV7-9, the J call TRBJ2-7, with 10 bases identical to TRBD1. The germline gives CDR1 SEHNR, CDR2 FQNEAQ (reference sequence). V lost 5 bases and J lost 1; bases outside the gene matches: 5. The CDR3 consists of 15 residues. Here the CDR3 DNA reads TGTGCCAGCAGCCAGGAGGGACAGGGGTCCTACGAGCAGTACTTC. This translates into CASSQEGQGSYEQYF.

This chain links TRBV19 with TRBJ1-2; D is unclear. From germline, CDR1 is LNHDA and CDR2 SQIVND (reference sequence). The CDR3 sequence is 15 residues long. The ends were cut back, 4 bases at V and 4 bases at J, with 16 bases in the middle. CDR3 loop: CASSTTSHPTYGYTF. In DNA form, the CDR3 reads TGTGCCAGTAGTACGACTAGCCACCCAACCTATGGCTACACCTTC.

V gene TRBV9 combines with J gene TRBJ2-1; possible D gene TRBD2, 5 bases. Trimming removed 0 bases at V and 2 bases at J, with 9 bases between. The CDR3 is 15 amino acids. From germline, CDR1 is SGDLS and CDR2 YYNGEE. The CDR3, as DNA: TGTGCCAGCAGCGTAGAGGCTAGCACCTACAATGAGCAGTTCTTC. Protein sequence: CASSVEASTYNEQFF.

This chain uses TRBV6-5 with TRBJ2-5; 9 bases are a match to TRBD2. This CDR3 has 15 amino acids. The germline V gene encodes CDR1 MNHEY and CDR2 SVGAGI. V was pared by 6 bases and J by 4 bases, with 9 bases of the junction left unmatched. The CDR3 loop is CASSVLAGHGETQYF. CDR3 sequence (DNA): TGTGCCAGCAGCGTACTAGCGGGTCACGGAGAGACCCAGTACTTC.

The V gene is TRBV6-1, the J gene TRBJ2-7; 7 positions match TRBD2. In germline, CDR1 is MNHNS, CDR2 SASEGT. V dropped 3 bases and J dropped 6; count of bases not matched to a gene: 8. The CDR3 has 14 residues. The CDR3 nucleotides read TGTGCCAGCAGTGAGACGGGAGGTGGTAGCGAGCAGTACTTC. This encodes CASSETGGGSEQYF.

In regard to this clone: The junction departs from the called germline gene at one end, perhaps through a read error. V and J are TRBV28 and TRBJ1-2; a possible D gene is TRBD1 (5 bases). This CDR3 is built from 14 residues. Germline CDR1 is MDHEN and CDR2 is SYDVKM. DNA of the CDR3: TGTGCCAGCAGTTTACCCAGGGATAACCATGGCTACACCTTC. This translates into CASSLPRDNHGYTF.

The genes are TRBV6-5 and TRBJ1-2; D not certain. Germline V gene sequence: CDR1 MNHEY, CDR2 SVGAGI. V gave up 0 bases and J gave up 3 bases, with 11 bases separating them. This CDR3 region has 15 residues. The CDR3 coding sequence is TGTGCCAGCAGTTACTCCCCCGCCAACTACTATGGCTACACCTTC. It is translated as CASSYSPANYYGYTF.